A single sample is the source of the 15 T cell receptor beta chains below, sequenced in a study of blood T cell repertoires in COVID-19. Measured with immunoSEQ multiplex PCR; TCRdb has only the in-frame clones, and not every one. The table lists some 290,000 clones, 86% of them singletons. Sequences were obtained from peripheral blood. These receptors were obtained from a man aged 18 to 30 with active or convalescent COVID-19.

V and J are TRBV6-2 or TRBV6-3 and TRBJ2-5; D gene ambiguous. The CDR3 runs 13 residues. Between the trimmed V and J ends, which lost 4 bases and 5 bases, there was a span of 11 bases. Germline CDR1 is MNHEY and CDR2 is SVGEGT. The CDR3 DNA sequence: TGTGCCAGCAGTTCCCCCGACTGGGAGACCCAGTACTTC. Its protein product is CASSSPDWETQYF.

V is TRBV18 and J is TRBJ1-1; the D gene is possibly TRBD1 (6 bases). Germline CDR1 reads KGHSH; CDR2 reads LQKENI. The CDR3 has 16 amino acids. Trimming shortened V by 3 bases and J by 5 bases, and 19 bases separated the two germline ends. The CDR3 here is CASSPQEGGSQTEAFF. The DNA of the CDR3 is TGTGCCAGCTCACCCCAGGAAGGGGGATCGCAAACTGAAGCTTTCTTT.

The V gene is TRBV7-3, the J gene TRBJ2-1, with TRBD2 matching 10 bases. The V gene's germline CDR1 is SGHTA and CDR2 FQGTGA. This CDR3 is 19 amino acids long. V gave up 5 bases and J gave up 8 bases; unmatched junction bases: 21. The CDR3 region is CASSARPSAGGIPLDEQFF. DNA of the CDR3: TGTGCCAGCAGCGCCCGCCCCTCAGCGGGGGGGATCCCTCTCGATGAGCAGTTCTTC.

As concerns this clone: Distinct nucleotide sequences in the sample also encode this CDR3. The rearrangement links TRBV7-9 to TRBJ2-1, with D hard to call. From germline, CDR1 is SEHNR and CDR2 FQNEAQ (reference sequence). V was pared by 1 base and J by 5 bases, with 6 bases between. The CDR3 spans 13 residues. DNA of the CDR3: TGTGCCAGCAGCTTAGGGCAGAACAATGAGCAGTTCTTC. It encodes CASSLGQNNEQFF. The full variable domain, with the rest looked up from reference TRBV7-9 and TRBJ2-1, is DTGVSQNPRHKITKRGQNVTFRCDPISEHNRLYWYRQTLGQGPEFLTYFQNEAQLEKSRLLSDRFSAERPKGSFSTLEIQRTEQGDSAMYLCASSLGQNNEQFFGPGTRLTVL.

The chain combines TRBV13 with TRBJ2-1; TRBD2 aligns across 8 bases. The CDR3 totals 15 residues. The germline gives CDR1 PRHDT, CDR2 FYEKMQ (reference sequence). V gave up 4 bases and J gave up 7 bases; unmatched junction bases: 9. DNA for the CDR3: TGTGCCAGCAGCTACGACCCTACGGGAGGGAATGAGCAGTTCTTC. Its translation: CASSYDPTGGNEQFF.

The rearrangement joins TRBV11-3 to TRBJ2-1; possibly TRBD2 for D (6 bases). The ends were cut back, 2 bases at V and 3 bases at J, with 14 bases in the middle. The CDR3 totals 16 residues. Germline CDR1 is SGHNT and CDR2 is YENEEA. The CDR3 region has the DNA TGTGCCAGCAGCTTAAGAGCGGGTTTAGACTACAATGAGCAGTTCTTC. Its protein product is CASSLRAGLDYNEQFF.

The chain uses TRBV10-1 and TRBJ2-2; TRBD2 matches at 8 bases. This CDR3 has 14 residues. CDR1 WNHNN and CDR2 SYGVQD come from the germline V gene (reference sequence). With 2 bases clipped from V and 9 bases from J, the junction kept 5 bases outside the gene matches. CDR3 loop: CASSEGLAGRELFF. As DNA, the CDR3 is TGCGCCAGCAGTGAGGGACTAGCTGGTAGGGAGCTGTTTTTT.

This sequence joins TRBV28 and TRBJ1-6, with 10 bases fitting TRBD1. V shed 3 bases and J 8 bases; nucleotides not matched to a gene: 7. This CDR3 has 16 residues. Germline V gene data show CDR1 as MDHEN and CDR2 as SYDVKM. The CDR3 nucleotides are TGTGCCAGCAGTTTCGGGGACAGGGGATTTTATTCACCCCTCCACTTT. This sequence encodes CASSFGDRGFYSPLHF.

This clone was seen more than once but under ten times. The rearrangement joins TRBV11-2 to TRBJ2-1, with 8 positions matching TRBD1. J gave up 2 bases and V 5 bases, and 5 bases lay outside the gene matches. Germline assignment: CDR1 SGHAT and CDR2 FQNNGV. CDR3 length equals 15 residues. The CDR3 nucleotides are TGTGCCAGCAGCCCCGACAGGGGTCCCTACAATGAGCAGTTCTTC. The encoded protein is CASSPDRGPYNEQFF.

The chain carries TRBV27 and TRBJ2-1; D possibly corresponds to TRBD2 (5 bases). V was pared by 1 base and J by 5 bases, with 6 bases between. The CDR3 has 13 residues. Germline V gives CDR1 MNHEY, CDR2 SMNVEV (reference sequence). CDR3 bases: TGTGCCAGCAGTTTATTCGGGAACAATGAGCAGTTCTTC. Translation gives CASSLFGNNEQFF.

This clone was observed a single time. V usage is TRBV18 and J usage is TRBJ2-1, with D perhaps TRBD1 (6 bases). CDR1 is KGHSH, CDR2 LQKENI, per germline. This CDR3 has 14 amino acids. V was clipped by 3 bases and J by 6 bases, with 12 bases between them. The CDR3 sequence is CASSPRRDTNEQFF. The CDR3 nucleotides are TGTGCCAGCTCACCCCGCCGGGACACCAATGAGCAGTTCTTC.

The chain joins TRBV5-1 to TRBJ2-6; no clear D gene. Germline V gives CDR1 SGHRS, CDR2 YFSETQ. CDR3 length: 16 residues. V lost 0 bases, J lost 1 base, and 8 bases lay in between. CDR3 sequence: CASSLASRSGANVLTF. The CDR3 DNA is TGCGCCAGCAGCTTGGCCTCGAGATCTGGGGCCAACGTCCTGACTTTC.

The chain is built from TRBV4-2 and TRBJ1-2; unclear D gene. The V and J ends lost 0 bases and 0 bases respectively, with 17 bases between them. Germline values: CDR1 LGHNA, CDR2 YNFKEQ. CDR3 length equals 18 residues. The CDR3 DNA reads as TGTGCCAGCAGCCAAGATTCCTCTGCTAGTTTAGCTAACTATGGCTACACCTTC. It specifies CASSQDSSASLANYGYTF.

The rearrangement joins TRBV5-1 to TRBJ1-2; 7 bases agree with TRBD1. Germline values: CDR1 SGHRS, CDR2 YFSETQ. The CDR3 totals 14 residues. V shed 4 bases, J shed 5 bases, and the junction held 8 bases outside the gene matches. CDR3: CASSPDRARYGYTF. As DNA, the CDR3 is TGCGCCAGCAGCCCTGACAGGGCTCGGTATGGCTACACCTTC.

The gene calls are TRBV10-3 and TRBJ1-1; 9 nucleotides line up with TRBD1. Trimming cost V 0 bases and J 4 bases; bases outside gene matches: 9. Germline assignment: CDR1 ENHRY and CDR2 SYGVKD. The CDR3 is 17 amino acids. The CDR3 spells CAISESAGQGYGTEAFF. The CDR3 DNA sequence: TGTGCCATCAGTGAGTCCGCGGGACAGGGCTATGGCACTGAAGCTTTCTTT.